Presented here are 22 T cell receptor beta chains from one specimen sequenced in a study of blood T cell repertoires in COVID-19. TCRdb keeps only in-frame clones here, not all; method: immunoSEQ multiplex PCR. The data show about 140,000 clones, 79% seen once. The sample consisted of peripheral blood. These receptors were taken from a man in his 60s with acute or convalescent COVID-19.

J is TRBJ2-3 and V is TRBV13; 9 nucleotides align to TRBD2. With 8 bases clipped from V and 6 bases from J, the junction kept 6 bases outside the gene matches. The germline V gene encodes CDR1 PRHDT and CDR2 FYEKMQ (reference sequence). CDR3 size: 13 residues. The CDR3 nucleotides are TGTGCCAGCTCCCCCGCGGGAGGGGATACGCAGTATTTT. This translates into CASSPAGGDTQYF.

The J gene is TRBJ1-2, the V gene TRBV6-5; 7 bases fit TRBD1. CDR1 is MNHEY and CDR2 is SVGAGI in the germline V gene. This CDR3 spans 13 amino acids. V lost 2 bases and J lost 4; bases outside the gene matches: 1. The CDR3 region is CASSYRDSYGYTF. The CDR3, as DNA: TGTGCCAGCAGTTACCGGGACAGCTATGGCTACACCTTC.

The chain recombines TRBV29-1 with TRBJ1-2; no firm D call. The length of the CDR3 is 14 residues. V was trimmed by 2 bases and J by 6 bases, leaving 16 bases between them. Germline V lookup: CDR1 SQVTM, CDR2 ANQGSEA. The CDR3 here is CSVELGWELNGYTF. The CDR3 DNA reads as TGCAGCGTTGAACTGGGGTGGGAGCTAAATGGCTACACCTTC.

This clone was counted once. The rearrangement uses TRBV19 and TRBJ1-2; 7 bases map to TRBD1. After removal of 11 bases from V and 4 bases from J, the junction contained 13 bases not matched to a gene. Germline-derived CDR1 and CDR2 are LNHDA and SQIVND (reference sequence). This CDR3 is 14 amino acids long. The CDR3 region is CASRTGGSPYGYTF. CDR3 coding DNA: TGTGCCTCCCGGACAGGCGGCTCTCCCTATGGCTACACCTTC.

This clone has just a few counts. V is TRBV2 and J is TRBJ1-1, with TRBD1 as a possible D gene (6 bases). Between the trimmed V and J ends, which lost 7 bases and 4 bases, there was a span of 13 bases. The CDR3 is made up of 13 amino acids. Germline CDR1 and CDR2: SNHLY and FYNNEI. The CDR3, as DNA: TGTGCCAGCACCTTGGACAGCGCCACTGAAGCTTTCTTT. Amino acid sequence: CASTLDSATEAFF.

V gene TRBV7-2 combines with J gene TRBJ1-3; 7 nucleotides agree with TRBD1. Germline assignment: CDR1 SGHTA and CDR2 FQGNSA. CDR3 length: 15 amino acids. J gave up 2 bases and V 4 bases, and 5 bases lay outside the gene matches. The DNA of the CDR3 is TGTGCCAGCAGCTATTGGACAGGAGCTGGAAACACCATATATTTT. As protein: CASSYWTGAGNTIYF.

The rearrangement uses TRBV9 and TRBJ1-1; D possibly corresponds to TRBD1 (5 bases). Trimming removed 0 bases from V and 3 bases from J, with 9 bases in between. The germline V gene has CDR1 SGDLS and CDR2 YYNGEE. The CDR3 is 14 residues long. CDR3 nucleotide sequence: TGTGCCAGCAGCGTAGCTTGGGGGGACACTGAAGCTTTCTTT. This sequence encodes CASSVAWGDTEAFF.

This clone was observed a single time. The rearrangement uses TRBV6-5 and TRBJ1-6; D gene ambiguous. The CDR3 length is 15 residues. Germline V gives CDR1 MNHEY, CDR2 SVGAGI. Deletions cut 5 bases from V and 3 bases from J, with 11 bases between. CDR3 region: CASSPIGGYNSPLHF. In nucleotides, the CDR3 is TGTGCCAGCAGTCCTATTGGAGGCTATAATTCACCCCTCCACTTT.

The chain recombines TRBV19 with TRBJ2-5; a weak D match, TRBD2 (5 bases). This CDR3 is built from 14 residues. V was clipped by 5 bases and J by 5 bases, with 15 bases between them. The germline CDR1 and CDR2 sequences are LNHDA and SQIVND (reference sequence). CDR3 nucleotides: TGTGCCAGTAGTGGTAGGCTAGCATGGGAGACCCAGTACTTC. It codes for CASSGRLAWETQYF.

The V call is TRBV10-3, the J call TRBJ2-3; the match to TRBD2 covers 11 bases. V lost 4 bases and J lost 0; bases outside the gene matches: 3. CDR1 and CDR2 from the germline V gene are ENHRY and SYGVKD. There are 16 residues in the CDR3. CDR3 in amino acids: CAISGGLAASTDTQYF. The CDR3 coding sequence is TGTGCCATCAGTGGGGGACTAGCGGCCAGCACAGATACGCAGTATTTT.

This rearrangement joins TRBV11-2 to TRBJ1-1; D is perhaps TRBD1 (6 bases). The length of the CDR3 is 14 residues. Trimming removed 1 base from V and 11 bases from J, with 17 bases in between. Germline CDR1 and CDR2: SGHAT and FQNNGV. The chain's CDR3 is CASSLVRTALSAFF. CDR3 nucleotides: TGTGCCAGCAGCTTAGTTCGGACAGCTCTGAGTGCTTTCTTT.

The chain is built from TRBV6-2 or TRBV6-3 and TRBJ2-3; D is possibly TRBD2 (6 bases). CDR1 MNHEY and CDR2 SVGEGT come from the germline V gene. The ends were cut back, 5 bases at V and 2 bases at J, with 17 bases in the middle. The CDR3 loop spans 16 amino acids. For the CDR3, the DNA is TGTGCCAGCAGTGCCCTATTAACGGGAGTCACAGATACGCAGTATTTT. It codes for CASSALLTGVTDTQYF.

This clone was detected once. The chain has TRBV3-1 (or the pseudogene TRBV3-2) and TRBJ2-1; D not certain. V lost 3 bases and J lost 4, with 22 bases in between. Germline loops: CDR1 LGHDT, CDR2 YNNKEL (reference sequence). CDR3 size: 18 residues. The CDR3 loop is CASSQIPGLETVYNEQFF. DNA for the CDR3: TGTGCCAGCAGCCAGATTCCGGGTCTCGAGACGGTTTACAATGAGCAGTTCTTC.

This rearrangement joins TRBV24-1 to TRBJ2-1, with 7 bases fitting TRBD1. The CDR3 covers 15 residues. The germline CDR1 and CDR2 sequences are KGHDR and SFDVKD. V lost 3 bases to trimming and J lost 8 bases; unmatched junction nucleotides: 9. The CDR3 protein is CATSDPQGSWDEQFF. In DNA form, the CDR3 reads TGTGCCACCAGTGATCCACAGGGGTCCTGGGATGAGCAGTTCTTC.

V gene TRBV7-3 combines with J gene TRBJ2-1; a possible D gene is TRBD1 (5 bases). Trimming removed 5 bases at V and 5 bases at J, with 7 bases between. From germline, CDR1 is SGHTA and CDR2 FQGTGA. The CDR3 is 12 amino acids. CDR3 sequence reads: CASSIQDNEQFF. Written as DNA, the CDR3 is TGTGCCAGCAGCATACAGGACAATGAGCAGTTCTTC.

The genes are TRBV10-3 and TRBJ2-2, with D maybe TRBD1 (5 bases). Trimming left V 9 bases short and J 1 base short, with 12 bases between. Germline V lookup: CDR1 ENHRY, CDR2 SYGVKD. CDR3 length: 14 amino acids. The CDR3 sequence is CAIKTDLNTGELFF. The CDR3 DNA is TGTGCCATTAAGACAGATTTGAACACCGGGGAGCTGTTTTTT.

The chain is built from TRBV11-2 and TRBJ2-7; 12 positions match TRBD2. Germline assignment: CDR1 SGHAT and CDR2 FQNNGV. J was trimmed by 4 bases and V by 9 bases; bases with no gene match: 4. The CDR3 contains 13 residues. DNA of the CDR3: TGTGCCAGTCGACTAGCGGGAGCTTACGAGCAGTACTTC. The encoded protein is CASRLAGAYEQYF.

The V gene is TRBV28, the J gene TRBJ1-6; 7 nucleotides agree with TRBD1. CDR1 and CDR2 from the germline V gene are MDHEN and SYDVKM. After removal of 4 bases from V and 3 bases from J, the junction contained 9 bases not matched to a gene. The CDR3 consists of 17 residues. CDR3 sequence: CASSSYRGSDYNSPLHF. Here the CDR3 DNA reads TGTGCCAGCAGTTCGTACAGGGGATCAGACTATAATTCACCCCTCCACTTT.

The genes are TRBV6-5 and TRBJ1-1, with D possibly matching TRBD1 (6 bases). The CDR3 has 15 residues. Trimming left V 4 bases short and J 5 bases short, with 17 bases between. Per the germline V gene, CDR1 is MNHEY and CDR2 is SVGAGI. CDR3 sequence reads: CASSSPQGRTTEAFF. The CDR3, as DNA: TGTGCCAGCAGTTCCCCACAGGGTCGAACAACTGAAGCTTTCTTT.

This clone was seen more than once but under ten times. The gene calls are TRBV28 and TRBJ1-6; D gene ambiguous. Germline CDR1 MDHEN, CDR2 SYDVKM. Trimming pared 7 bases from V and 5 bases from J, leaving 15 bases between. The CDR3 has 15 residues. The CDR3 spells CASTPSGPDNSPLHF. The CDR3 nucleotides read TGTGCCAGCACCCCATCCGGTCCGGATAATTCACCCCTCCACTTT. Drawing the rest from reference TRBV28 and TRBJ1-6, the complete variable domain is DVKVTQSSRYLVKRTGEKVFLECVQDMDHENMFWYRQDPGLGLRLIYFSYDVKMKEKGDIPEGYSVSREKKERFSLILESASTNQTSMYLCASTPSGPDNSPLHFGNGTRLTVT.

The V call is TRBV29-1, the J call TRBJ2-3, with D hard to call. CDR1 and CDR2 (germline): SQVTM, ANQGSEA. V was shortened by 4 bases and J by 3 bases, with 8 bases between the two germline ends. This CDR3 has 12 amino acids. The CDR3 coding sequence is TGCAGCGTTGCCCCAGATACAGATACGCAGTATTTT. Its translation: CSVAPDTDTQYF.

The chain has TRBV9 and TRBJ2-3; weak D call: TRBD2 (6 bases). The CDR3 sequence is 13 residues long. CDR1 and CDR2 (germline): SGDLS, YYNGEE. The V end was cut by 6 bases, the J end by 5 bases, with 13 bases between. CDR3 in DNA: TGTGCCAGCATAGGCGGGCGGGGAGATACGCAGTATTTT. Its protein is CASIGGRGDTQYF.